This T cell receptor beta chain stems from a study of blood T cell repertoires in COVID-19. Turning to the study itself: Sites across the United States, Italy and Spain contributed samples from acute and convalescent COVID-19.

Data came from immunoSEQ multiplex PCR; TCRdb stores just in-frame clones and leaves some out. The top ten clones hold approximately 15% of a sample with approximately 290,000 clones, around 81% of them seen once. Seattle patient enrollment occurred during active infection, with longitudinal follow-up thereafter. A few counts support this clone. Germline V gene sequence: CDR1 SGHTA, CDR2 FQGNSA. The V gene end was trimmed by 3 bases and the J gene end by 5 bases; junction bases not matched to a gene: 7. The CDR3 has 15 amino acids. The gene calls are TRBV7-2 and TRBJ2-7; TRBD2 aligns across 10 bases. The specimen sequenced was peripheral blood. This TCR came from a person between 65 and 80 years old with COVID-19, enrolled during active disease. CDR3 sequence reads: CASSFGYSGRNEQYF. The CDR3 coding sequence is TGTGCCAGCAGCTTTGGGTATAGCGGGAGGAACGAGCAGTACTTC.